This T cell receptor beta chain came from a study of OX40 agonist ivuxolimab in advanced cancers. Overall study context: Patients received the agonistic anti-OX40 (CD134) antibody ivuxolimab. The study, taken as a whole, reports: Doses of 0.1 to 3.0 mg/kg were accompanied by clonal expansion of CD4+ and CD8+ blood T cells by week 6.

Sequenced by immunoSEQ multiplex PCR; TCRdb stores in-frame clones only, minus some. The table has approximately 90,000 clones, roughly 90% seen once; the top ten hold roughly 0.77%. Germline values: CDR1 SGHNT, CDR2 YYREEE (reference sequence). The CDR3 consists of 15 residues. Trimming cost V 4 bases and J 7 bases; bases outside gene matches: 9. Points on this clone: The target antigen is unknown.

Systemic immunosuppression or autoimmune disease history was grounds to exclude patients. The sample consisted of CD4+ or CD8+ T cells sorted from blood, taken in a trial of the OX40 agonist ivuxolimab. The TCR comes from an adult with an advanced solid tumor such as melanoma, head and neck, liver or kidney cancer. The gene calls are TRBV5-4 and TRBJ2-1; TRBD1 matches at 9 bases. CDR3 in DNA: TGTGCCAGCAGCAGCCCGGGGGACAGGGTGAATGAGCAGTTCTTC. It is translated as CASSSPGDRVNEQFF.